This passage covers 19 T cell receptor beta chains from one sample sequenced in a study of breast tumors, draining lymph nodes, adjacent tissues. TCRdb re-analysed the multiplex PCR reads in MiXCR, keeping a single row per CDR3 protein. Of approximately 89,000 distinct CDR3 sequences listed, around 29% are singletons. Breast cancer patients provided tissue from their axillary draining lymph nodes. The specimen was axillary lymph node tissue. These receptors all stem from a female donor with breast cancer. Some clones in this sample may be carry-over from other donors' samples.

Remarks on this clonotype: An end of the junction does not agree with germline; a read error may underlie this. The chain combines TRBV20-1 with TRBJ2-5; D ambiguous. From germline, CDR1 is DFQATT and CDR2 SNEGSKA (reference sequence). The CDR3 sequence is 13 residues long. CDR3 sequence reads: CSARASLKEAQYF. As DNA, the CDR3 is TGCAGTGCTAGGGCATCCCTAAAAGAGGCCCAGTACTTC.

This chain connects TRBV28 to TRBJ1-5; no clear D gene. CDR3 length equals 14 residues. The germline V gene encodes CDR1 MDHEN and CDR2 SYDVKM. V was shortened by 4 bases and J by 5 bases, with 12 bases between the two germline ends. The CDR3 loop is CASSSRLGYQPQHF. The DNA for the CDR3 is TGTGCCAGCAGTTCCAGGTTGGGATATCAGCCCCAGCATTTT.

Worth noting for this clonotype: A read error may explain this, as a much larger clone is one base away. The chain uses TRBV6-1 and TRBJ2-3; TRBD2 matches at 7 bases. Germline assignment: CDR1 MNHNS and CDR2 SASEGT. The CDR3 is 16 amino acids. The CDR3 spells CASRPRGVGNTGTQYF. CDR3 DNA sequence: TGTGCCAGCAGGCCCCGGGGGGTAGGGAACACAGGTACGCAGTATTTT.

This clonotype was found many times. The CDR3 spells CASRTGQGFEKLFF. The CDR3 bases are TGTGCCAGCAGGACGGGACAGGGGTTTGAAAAACTGTTTTTT. The chain links TRBV2 to TRBJ1-4; TRBD1 matches 10 bases. The J segment lost 7 bases and the V segment lost 6 bases, leaving 5 bases of the junction unmatched. Germline CDR1 reads SNHLY; CDR2 reads FYNNEI. This CDR3 region has 14 residues. Variable domain in full (rest from reference TRBV2 and TRBJ1-4): EPEVTQTPSHQVTQMGQEVILRCVPISNHLYFYWYRQILGQKVEFLVSFYNNEISEKSEIFDDQFSVERPDGSNFTLKIRSTKLEDSAMYFCASRTGQGFEKLFFGSGTQLSVL.

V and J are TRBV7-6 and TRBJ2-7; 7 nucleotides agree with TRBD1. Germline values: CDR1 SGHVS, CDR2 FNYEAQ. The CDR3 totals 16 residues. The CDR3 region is CARAFRPGQPTYEQYF. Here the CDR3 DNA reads TGTGCTAGAGCCTTCCGCCCGGGACAGCCCACCTACGAGCAGTACTTC.

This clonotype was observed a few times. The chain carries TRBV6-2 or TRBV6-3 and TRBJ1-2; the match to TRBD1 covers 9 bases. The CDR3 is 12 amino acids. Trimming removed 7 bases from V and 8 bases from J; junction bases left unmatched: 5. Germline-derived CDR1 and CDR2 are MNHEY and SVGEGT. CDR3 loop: CASTGTGQGYTF. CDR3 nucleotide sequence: TGTGCCAGCACCGGGACAGGGCAAGGCTACACCTTC.

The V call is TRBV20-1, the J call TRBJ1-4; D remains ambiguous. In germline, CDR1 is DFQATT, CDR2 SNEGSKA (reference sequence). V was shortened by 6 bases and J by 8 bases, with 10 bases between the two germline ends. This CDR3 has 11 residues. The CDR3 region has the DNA TGCAGTGCCCCTAAGGTGGAAAAACTGTTTTTT. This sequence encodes CSAPKVEKLFF.

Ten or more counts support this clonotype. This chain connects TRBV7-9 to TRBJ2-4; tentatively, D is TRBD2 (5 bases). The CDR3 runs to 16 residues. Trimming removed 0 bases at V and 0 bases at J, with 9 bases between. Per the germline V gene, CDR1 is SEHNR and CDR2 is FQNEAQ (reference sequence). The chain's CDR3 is CASSLAYGKAKNIQYF. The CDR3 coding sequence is TGTGCCAGCAGCTTAGCGTACGGGAAAGCCAAAAACATTCAGTACTTC.

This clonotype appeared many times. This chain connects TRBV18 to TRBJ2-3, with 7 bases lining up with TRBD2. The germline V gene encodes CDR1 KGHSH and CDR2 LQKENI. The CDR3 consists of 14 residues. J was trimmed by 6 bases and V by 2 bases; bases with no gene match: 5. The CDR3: CASSPGLGRDTQYF. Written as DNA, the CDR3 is TGTGCCAGCTCACCAGGACTAGGTCGGGATACGCAGTATTTT. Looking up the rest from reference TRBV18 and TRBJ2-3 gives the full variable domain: NAGVMQNPRHLVRRRGQEARLRCSPMKGHSHVYWYRQLPEEGLKFMVYLQKENIIDESGMPKERFSAEFPKEGPSILRIQQVVRGDSAAYFCASSPGLGRDTQYFGPGTRLTVL.

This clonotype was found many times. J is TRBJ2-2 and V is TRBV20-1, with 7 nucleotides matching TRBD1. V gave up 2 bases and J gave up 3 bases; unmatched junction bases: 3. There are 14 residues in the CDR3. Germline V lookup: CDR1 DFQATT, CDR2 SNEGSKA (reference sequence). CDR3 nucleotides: TGCAGTGCTAGAAGGCAGGGGGACACCGGGGAGCTGTTTTTT. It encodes CSARRQGDTGELFF.

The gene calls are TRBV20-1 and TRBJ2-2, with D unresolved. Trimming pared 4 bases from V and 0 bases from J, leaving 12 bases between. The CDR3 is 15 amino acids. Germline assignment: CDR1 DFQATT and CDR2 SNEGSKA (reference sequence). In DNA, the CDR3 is TGCAGTGCTATGGATGGCGGTACGAACACCGGGGAGCTGTTTTTT. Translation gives CSAMDGGTNTGELFF.

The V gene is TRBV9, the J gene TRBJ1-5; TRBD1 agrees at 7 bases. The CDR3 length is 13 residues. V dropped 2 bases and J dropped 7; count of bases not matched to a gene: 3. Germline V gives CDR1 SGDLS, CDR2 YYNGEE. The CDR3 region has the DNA TGTGCCAGCAGCGTTGGGACAGACCAGCCCCAGCATTTT. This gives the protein CASSVGTDQPQHF.

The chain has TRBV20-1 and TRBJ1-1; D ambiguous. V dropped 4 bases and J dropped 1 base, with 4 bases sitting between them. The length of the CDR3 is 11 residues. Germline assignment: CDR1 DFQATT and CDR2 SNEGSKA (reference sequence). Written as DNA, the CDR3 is TGCAGTGCTAAAAAGAACACTGAAGCTTTCTTT. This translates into CSAKKNTEAFF.

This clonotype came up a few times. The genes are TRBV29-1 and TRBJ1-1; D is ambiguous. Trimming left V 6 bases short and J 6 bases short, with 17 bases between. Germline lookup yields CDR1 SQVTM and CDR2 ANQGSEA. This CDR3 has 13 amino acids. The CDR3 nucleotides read TGCAGCGTCACCGGGAGTTTTGGATCTGAAGCTTTCTTT. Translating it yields CSVTGSFGSEAFF.

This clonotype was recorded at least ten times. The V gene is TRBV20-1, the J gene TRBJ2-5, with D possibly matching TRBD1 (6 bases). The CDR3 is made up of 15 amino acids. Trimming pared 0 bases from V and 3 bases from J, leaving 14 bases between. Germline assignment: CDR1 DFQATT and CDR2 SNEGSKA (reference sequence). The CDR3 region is CSAREAGVSEETQYF. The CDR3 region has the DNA TGCAGTGCTAGAGAGGCAGGGGTTTCGGAAGAGACCCAGTACTTC.

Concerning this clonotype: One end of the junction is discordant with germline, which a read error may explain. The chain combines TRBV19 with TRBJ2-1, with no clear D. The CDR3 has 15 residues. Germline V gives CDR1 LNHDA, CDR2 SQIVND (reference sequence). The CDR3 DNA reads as TGTACCAGTAGTATGAACCAGGCCGGGTACAATGAGCAGTTCTTC. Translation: CTSSMNQAGYNEQFF.

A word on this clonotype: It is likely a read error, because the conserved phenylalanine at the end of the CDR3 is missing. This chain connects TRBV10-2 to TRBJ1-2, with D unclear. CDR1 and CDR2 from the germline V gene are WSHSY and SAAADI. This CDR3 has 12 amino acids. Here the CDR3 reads CASGDDFYGYTL. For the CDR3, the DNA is TGCGCCAGCGGTGATGACTTCTATGGCTACACCCTC.

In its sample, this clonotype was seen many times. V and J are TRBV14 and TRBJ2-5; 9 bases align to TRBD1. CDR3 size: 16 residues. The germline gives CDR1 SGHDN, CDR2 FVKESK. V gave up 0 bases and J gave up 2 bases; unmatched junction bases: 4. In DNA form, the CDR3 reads TGTGCCAGCAGCCAAGACATTGACAGGGGGCAAGAGACCCAGTACTTC. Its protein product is CASSQDIDRGQETQYF.

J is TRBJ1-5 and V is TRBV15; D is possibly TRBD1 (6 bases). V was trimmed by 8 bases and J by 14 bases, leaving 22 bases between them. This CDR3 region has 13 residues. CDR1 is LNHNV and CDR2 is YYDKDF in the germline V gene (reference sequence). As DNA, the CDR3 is TGTGCCACCGAGGCTAGCGGGGGCTACAATGAGCATTTT. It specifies CATEASGGYNEHF.